The entry below gives a single TCR beta chain sequence along with its context. Its antigen is unidentified. The data belong to a study of OX40 agonist ivuxolimab in advanced cancers. Across the study: A diagnosis of hepatocellular carcinoma, melanoma, renal cell or head and neck cancer was present in dose-escalation patients. At 65% to 90% male, the cohort had a mean age of about 60 years, ranging from about 23 to 79. Study-wide points: Specificity for antigen went undetermined in the expanded peripheral T cells.

TCRdb keeps only in-frame clones here, not all; method: immunoSEQ multiplex PCR. The data hold about 80,000 clones, with about four fifths observed a single time. This CDR3 has 13 amino acids. CDR1 and CDR2 (germline): MDHEN, SYDVKM. V gave up 10 bases and J gave up 2 bases, with 15 bases separating them. The chain carries TRBV28 and TRBJ2-7, with D perhaps TRBD1 or TRBD2 (6 bases each). The sample consisted of CD4+ or CD8+ T cells sorted from blood, taken in a trial of the OX40 agonist ivuxolimab. This clonotype was sampled from an adult with an advanced solid tumor such as melanoma, head and neck, liver or kidney cancer. The CDR3, as DNA: TGTGCCACCTCAGAGGGGGGACCCTACGAGCAGTACTTC. Translated: CATSEGGPYEQYF.